The 14 T cell receptor beta chains below were found in one sample sequenced in a study of cytomegalovirus exposure and HLA in healthy donors. The repertoire was sequenced with immunoSEQ multiplex PCR; TCRdb's copy has only in-frame clones and lacks some. The top ten clones hold 7.5% to 9.5% of a sample with approximately 54,000 clones, about nine tenths of them seen once. The specimen was PBMCs. The receptors stem from a woman between 18 and 29 years old in good health and CMV-seropositive.

The chain is built from TRBV6-5 and TRBJ2-5; D may be TRBD2 (5 bases). The CDR3 consists of 13 residues. The ends were cut back, 4 bases at V and 5 bases at J, with 11 bases in the middle. From germline, CDR1 is MNHEY and CDR2 SVGAGI. CDR3 in DNA: TGTGCCAGCAGTTCTGGGGAGCGGGAGACCCAGTACTTC. As protein: CASSSGERETQYF.

The chain has TRBV5-1 and TRBJ2-3, with D tentatively TRBD1 (5 bases). Trimming shortened V by 4 bases and J by 4 bases, and 10 bases separated the two germline ends. Germline V CDR1 and CDR2: SGHRS, YFSETQ. The CDR3 is 13 residues long. In nucleotides, the CDR3 is TGCGCCAGCAGCCCAAGGGGCGCAGATACGCAGTATTTT. Translating it yields CASSPRGADTQYF.

Only one count was recorded for this clone. The CDR3 protein is CASGPGTGREKLFF. The CDR3, as DNA: TGTGCCAGTGGTCCCGGGACAGGGCGTGAAAAACTGTTTTTT. The J gene is TRBJ1-4, the V gene TRBV19, with 9 bases aligning to TRBD1. The V gene end was trimmed by 8 bases and the J gene end by 7 bases; junction bases not matched to a gene: 8. This CDR3 is 14 amino acids long. Per the germline V gene, CDR1 is LNHDA and CDR2 is SQIVND (reference sequence).

The chain has TRBV19 and TRBJ2-2; 8 bases line up with TRBD1. V dropped 5 bases and J dropped 6; count of bases not matched to a gene: 8. In germline, CDR1 is LNHDA, CDR2 SQIVND (reference sequence). The CDR3 sequence is 15 residues long. CDR3 nucleotides: TGTGCCAGTAGTTCCACAGGACAGGGCGCCGGGGAGCTGTTTTTT. This translates into CASSSTGQGAGELFF. The full variable domain, with the rest looked up from reference TRBV19 and TRBJ2-2, is DGGITQSPKYLFRKEGQNVTLSCEQNLNHDAMYWYRQDPGQGLRLIYYSQIVNDFQKGDIAEGYSVSREKKESFPLTVTSAQKNPTAFYLCASSSTGQGAGELFFGEGSRLTVL.

The J gene is TRBJ1-6, the V gene TRBV29-1; weak D call: TRBD1 (5 bases). Germline-derived CDR1 and CDR2 are SQVTM and ANQGSEA. The CDR3 is made up of 14 amino acids. Trimming pared 1 base from V and 10 bases from J, leaving 14 bases between. DNA for the CDR3: TGCAGCGTTGAAGTGGGGGGTGAAGGATCACCCCTCCACTTT. Encoded protein: CSVEVGGEGSPLHF.

The chain links TRBV10-3 to TRBJ2-7; D may be TRBD2 (5 bases). The CDR3 runs 14 residues. The V and J ends lost 1 base and 2 bases respectively, with 9 bases between them. CDR1 is ENHRY and CDR2 is SYGVKD in the germline V gene. In DNA, the CDR3 is TGTGCCATCAGTGAGTTGGACTCACCCTACGAGCAGTACTTC. Amino acid sequence: CAISELDSPYEQYF.

This chain links TRBV7-3 with TRBJ2-3; 11 nucleotides match TRBD2. Germline lookup yields CDR1 SGHTA and CDR2 FQGTGA. V lost 1 base, J lost 6 bases, and 6 bases stayed unmatched. The CDR3 is 16 amino acids. This chain's CDR3 is CASSLRPSGGLDTQYF. The CDR3 bases are TGTGCCAGCAGCTTAAGGCCTAGCGGGGGGTTGGATACGCAGTATTTT.

CDR3 protein: CASSLPSGVSEQFF. CDR3 bases: TGTGCCAGCAGTTTACCCAGCGGGGTAAGTGAGCAGTTCTTC. The J gene is TRBJ2-1, the V gene TRBV28; 7 nucleotides line up with TRBD2. The germline gives CDR1 MDHEN, CDR2 SYDVKM. The CDR3 sequence is 14 residues long. With 2 bases clipped from V and 9 bases from J, the junction kept 7 bases outside the gene matches.

The chain has TRBV28 and TRBJ1-2; perhaps TRBD1 as D (5 bases). V was pared by 1 base and J by 4 bases, with 10 bases between. This CDR3 has 14 amino acids. Germline V CDR1 and CDR2: MDHEN, SYDVKM. DNA for the CDR3: TGTGCCAGCAGTTTATTTAGGGGCAGCTATGGCTACACCTTC. This gives the protein CASSLFRGSYGYTF.

This chain uses TRBV6-1 with TRBJ2-5; the match to TRBD2 covers 9 bases. The J segment lost 2 bases and the V segment lost 5 bases, leaving 6 bases of the junction unmatched. This CDR3 is built from 15 residues. Germline V CDR1 and CDR2: MNHNS, SASEGT. In DNA, the CDR3 is TGTGCCAGCAGTAGCATAGCGGGGGCACAAGAGACCCAGTACTTC. Residues: CASSSIAGAQETQYF.

The V and J genes are TRBV19 and TRBJ2-7; weak D call: TRBD1 (5 bases). The CDR3 contains 16 residues. V was cut by 1 base and J by 3 bases, with 16 bases left in between. Germline V gene sequence: CDR1 LNHDA, CDR2 SQIVND (reference sequence). CDR3 in DNA: TGTGCCAGTAGTATAGTTAAGGGGCCATCCTTCTACGAGCAGTACTTC. It is translated as CASSIVKGPSFYEQYF. Based on the CDR3 plus reference TRBV19 and TRBJ2-7, the full variable domain is DGGITQSPKYLFRKEGQNVTLSCEQNLNHDAMYWYRQDPGQGLRLIYYSQIVNDFQKGDIAEGYSVSREKKESFPLTVTSAQKNPTAFYLCASSIVKGPSFYEQYFGPGTRLTVT.

This clone was seen a single time. The chain carries TRBV7-2 and TRBJ2-7, with 7 bases that match TRBD1. CDR1 and CDR2 (germline): SGHTA, FQGNSA. Losses at the gene ends were 4 bases for V and 2 bases for J; bases not matched to a gene: 8. This CDR3 has 15 amino acids. As DNA, the CDR3 is TGTGCCAGCAGCTCAAGACCGGGACAGCCCTACGAGCAGTACTTC. It codes for CASSSRPGQPYEQYF.

The chain links TRBV7-9 to TRBJ1-1; possibly TRBD1 for D (6 bases). V gave up 5 bases and J gave up 12 bases, with 16 bases separating them. Per germline, CDR1 SEHNR and CDR2 FQNEAQ (reference sequence). This CDR3 is built from 12 residues. CDR3 DNA sequence: TGTGCCAGCAGCCAAACCCCAGGGGTATCTTTCTTT. The encoded protein is CASSQTPGVSFF.

The rearrangement links TRBV11-2 to TRBJ1-6; a possible D gene is TRBD1 (5 bases). Trimming removed 4 bases from V and 10 bases from J, with 14 bases in between. Germline V lookup: CDR1 SGHAT, CDR2 FQNNGV. The CDR3 extends over 14 amino acids. CDR3 region: CASSSIRVRSPLHF. CDR3 nucleotide sequence: TGTGCCAGCAGCTCTATCAGGGTACGGTCACCCCTCCACTTT.